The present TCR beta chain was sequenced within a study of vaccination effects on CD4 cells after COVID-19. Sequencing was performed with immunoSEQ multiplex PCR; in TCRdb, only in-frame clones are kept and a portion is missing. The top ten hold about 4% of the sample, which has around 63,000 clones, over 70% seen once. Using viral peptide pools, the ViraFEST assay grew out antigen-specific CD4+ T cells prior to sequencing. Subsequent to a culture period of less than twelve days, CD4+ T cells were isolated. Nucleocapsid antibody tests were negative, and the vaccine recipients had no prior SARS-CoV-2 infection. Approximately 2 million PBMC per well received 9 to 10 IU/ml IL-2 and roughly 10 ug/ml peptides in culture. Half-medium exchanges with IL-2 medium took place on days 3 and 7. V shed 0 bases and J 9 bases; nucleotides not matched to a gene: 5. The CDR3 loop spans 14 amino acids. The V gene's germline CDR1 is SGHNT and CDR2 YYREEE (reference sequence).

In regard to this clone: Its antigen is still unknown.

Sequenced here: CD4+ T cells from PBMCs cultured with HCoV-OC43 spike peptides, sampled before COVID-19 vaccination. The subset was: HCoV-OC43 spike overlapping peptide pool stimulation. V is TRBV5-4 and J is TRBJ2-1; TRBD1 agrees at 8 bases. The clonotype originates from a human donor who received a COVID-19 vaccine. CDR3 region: CASSLVGQGFEQFF. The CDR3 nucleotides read TGTGCCAGCAGCTTGGTAGGACAGGGATTTGAGCAGTTCTTC.